This T cell receptor (beta chain) was recovered during a study of T-cell memory formation after mild COVID-19. In this sample, this clonotype turned up a few times. Germline V gene sequence: CDR1 MGHRA, CDR2 YSYEKL. The V segment lost 2 bases and the J segment 0 bases; nucleotides outside the gene matches: 9. This CDR3 has 17 residues. Sample barcodes and UMIs were carried by the TCR alpha and TCR beta cDNA libraries that 5'RACE generated with constant-segment primers. MiXCR, applied by TCRdb to the 5' RACE reads, yields one record per CDR3 protein. Among some 320,000 distinct CDR3 sequences, roughly 15% were seen once, and the ten largest hold around 22%.

The V and J genes are TRBV4-1 and TRBJ2-5; 7 bases line up with TRBD1. Sequences were obtained from PBMCs or a T cell subset sorted from them (not recorded which). This clonotype was sampled from a man between 18 and 29 years old who had mild COVID-19 (a few samples of this study predate the infection). Cell type and time point are not known. The CDR3 is CASSQTPDRQYQETQYF. The CDR3 DNA reads TGCGCCAGCAGCCAAACCCCGGACAGGCAGTACCAAGAGACCCAGTACTTC.